The 23 T cell receptor beta chains below all came from one sample that was sequenced in a study of cytomegalovirus exposure and HLA in healthy donors. 13 Jbeta primers and 60 Vbeta primers were used for the PCR. TCRdb's copy holds only in-frame clones and misses some; the assay was immunoSEQ multiplex PCR. The table for this sample gives tens of thousands of clones. Sample: PBMCs. All receptors come from a man aged 35-49 years in good health and CMV-seronegative.

V usage is TRBV11-2 and J usage is TRBJ2-3; 8 bases are a match to TRBD1. CDR1 and CDR2 (germline): SGHAT, FQNNGV. V gave up 3 bases and J gave up 2 bases; unmatched junction bases: 4. The CDR3 runs 15 residues. As DNA, the CDR3 is TGTGCCAGCAGCTTCAGGGGGCGGGACACAGATACGCAGTATTTT. Residues: CASSFRGRDTDTQYF.

Comments on this clone: The junction differs from germline at one of its ends, possibly a read error. The rearrangement uses TRBV7-7 and TRBJ2-3, with 7 positions matching TRBD2. This CDR3 has 15 residues. From germline, CDR1 is SSHAT and CDR2 FNYEAQ (reference sequence). This chain's CDR3 is CASSLGSGPTDTQYF. The CDR3 region has the DNA TGTGCTAGCAGCTTAGGTAGCGGGCCCACAGATACGCAGTATTTT. Supplemented by reference TRBV7-7 and TRBJ2-3, the full variable domain reads GAGVSQSPRYKVTKRGQDVTLRCDPISSHATLYWYQQALGQGPEFLTYFNYEAQPDKSGLPSDRFSAERPEGSISTLTIQRTEQRDSAMYRCASSLGSGPTDTQYFGPGTRLTVL.

The chain recombines TRBV2 with TRBJ2-2; TRBD1 matches 9 bases. Germline-derived CDR1 and CDR2 are SNHLY and FYNNEI. The CDR3 is made up of 16 amino acids. J was trimmed by 3 bases and V by 6 bases; bases with no gene match: 8. CDR3 residues: CASRDGQGRDTGELFF. The CDR3 DNA reads as TGTGCCAGCAGAGACGGACAGGGGAGGGACACCGGGGAGCTGTTTTTT.

The chain combines TRBV2 with TRBJ2-5; TRBD2 is a possible D gene (5 bases). V lost 6 bases and J lost 7, with 18 bases in between. This CDR3 has 14 amino acids. The germline gives CDR1 SNHLY, CDR2 FYNNEI. Here the CDR3 DNA reads TGTGCCAGCAGAGCGGACTGGAACTTGGGGACCCAGTACTTC. This codes for CASRADWNLGTQYF.

The chain couples TRBV6-1 to TRBJ2-7; no reliable D call. This CDR3 is 12 amino acids long. Per germline, CDR1 MNHNS and CDR2 SASEGT. Trimming cost V 0 bases and J 3 bases, with 3 bases left between them. Here the CDR3 reads CASSEAHYEQYF. The CDR3, as DNA: TGTGCCAGCAGTGAAGCACACTACGAGCAGTACTTC.

This chain connects TRBV7-9 to TRBJ1-1, with 7 bases aligning to TRBD1. The CDR3 is 12 residues long. CDR1 is SEHNR and CDR2 is FQNEAQ in the germline V gene (reference sequence). Trimming at V came to 1 base and at J to 10 bases, leaving 3 bases not matched to a gene. This CDR3 reads CASSLDRGPAFF. The CDR3 nucleotides are TGTGCCAGCAGCTTAGACAGGGGCCCAGCTTTCTTT.

V and J are TRBV15 and TRBJ2-7; weak D call: TRBD1 (6 bases). The germline V gene encodes CDR1 LNHNV and CDR2 YYDKDF (reference sequence). Trimming left V 0 bases short and J 4 bases short, with 10 bases between. The CDR3 length is 14 residues. The CDR3 DNA follows: TGTGCCACCAGCAGAGACAGGGGACGGTACGAGCAGTACTTC. Protein sequence: CATSRDRGRYEQYF.

Details on this clone: One junction end does not reproduce the germline sequence, and a read error may be involved. Other DNA sequences from this sample encode an identical CDR3 as well. The chain links TRBV5-1 to TRBJ1-1; TRBD1 agrees at 8 bases. The CDR3 covers 18 residues. Germline V gene data show CDR1 as SGHRS and CDR2 as YFSETQ. The CDR3 region is CASSFEFGRDRLGTEAFF. For the CDR3, the DNA is TGCGCCAGCAGCTTTGAGTTTGGGAGGGACAGGTTGGGAACTGAAGCCTTCTTT.

The chain is built from TRBV28 and TRBJ2-7; D ambiguous. The V end lost 6 bases, the J end lost 0 bases, and 6 bases lay between the germline ends. The CDR3 spans 12 residues. CDR1 MDHEN and CDR2 SYDVKM come from the germline V gene. CDR3 DNA: TGTGCCAGCAGCCGAGCCTCCTACGAGCAGTACTTC. This gives the protein CASSRASYEQYF.

V usage is TRBV7-9 and J usage is TRBJ2-3; tentative D call: TRBD2 (6 bases). The germline V gene encodes CDR1 SEHNR and CDR2 FQNEAQ (reference sequence). V lost 0 bases to trimming and J lost 3 bases, with 13 bases between them. This CDR3 region has 16 residues. The CDR3 loop is CASSLARGVETDTQYF. In DNA form, the CDR3 reads TGTGCCAGCAGCTTAGCGCGGGGAGTGGAGACAGATACGCAGTATTTT.

V gene TRBV5-6 combines with J gene TRBJ1-6; no clear D. Germline V lookup: CDR1 SGHDT, CDR2 YYEEEE. This CDR3 region has 13 residues. Trimming removed 4 bases at V and 5 bases at J, with 7 bases between. CDR3 coding DNA: TGTGCCAGCAGCGACGGGGATAATTCACCCCTCCACTTT. This translates into CASSDGDNSPLHF.

The chain carries TRBV30 and TRBJ2-7, with D possibly TRBD2 on 5 matching bases. V was shortened by 2 bases and J by 0 bases, with 8 bases between the two germline ends. There are 13 residues in the CDR3. The germline CDR1 and CDR2 sequences are GTSNPN and SVGIG (reference sequence). CDR3 bases: TGTGCCTGGAGTCCGGGGTTCTCCTACGAGCAGTACTTC. It yields the protein CAWSPGFSYEQYF.

The chain has TRBV14 and TRBJ2-1; D is unclear. Trimming took 0 bases from V and 0 from J, leaving 12 bases between them. The germline gives CDR1 SGHDN, CDR2 FVKESK. There are 17 residues in the CDR3. The CDR3 protein is CASSQDRALHSYNEQFF. The CDR3 nucleotides read TGTGCCAGCAGCCAAGACCGAGCTCTGCACTCCTACAATGAGCAGTTCTTC.

The chain couples TRBV6-1 to TRBJ1-4; possible D gene TRBD1, 5 bases. Between the trimmed V and J ends, which lost 4 bases and 7 bases, there was a span of 13 bases. This CDR3 is 14 amino acids long. Germline values: CDR1 MNHNS, CDR2 SASEGT. CDR3 coding DNA: TGTGCCAGCAGTGGGGGGGTTTTAGGTGAAAAACTGTTTTTT. It specifies CASSGGVLGEKLFF.

Concerning this clone: Its ends do not fully match the called genes, so a read error is possible. This chain connects TRBV6-5 to TRBJ1-1; D ambiguous. In germline, CDR1 is MNHEY, CDR2 SVGAGI. The CDR3 contains 14 residues. CDR3 protein: CASRRYQDNTEASF. CDR3 bases: TGTGCCAGCAGGCGCTATCAGGATAACACTGAAGCTTCCTTT.

The rearrangement uses TRBV9 and TRBJ1-4; D gene uncertain. Germline values: CDR1 SGDLS, CDR2 YYNGEE. V was shortened by 0 bases and J by 5 bases, with 8 bases between the two germline ends. The CDR3 runs 14 residues. The CDR3 bases are TGTGCCAGCAGCGTAGGGGCTTCAAATGAAAAACTGTTTTTT. Translating gives CASSVGASNEKLFF.

The chain recombines TRBV4-2 with TRBJ1-2; 8 bases agree with TRBD1. The germline CDR1 and CDR2 sequences are LGHNA and YNFKEQ. The ends lost 2 bases at V and 8 bases at J; junction bases unmatched: 10. There are 15 residues in the CDR3. CDR3 sequence (DNA): TGTGCCAGCAGCCAAAGACAGGGGAGGCCGGGGGGCTACACCTTC. It is translated as CASSQRQGRPGGYTF.

The CDR3 protein is CASSSIGGYNEQFF. CDR3 DNA: TGTGCCAGCAGTTCCATAGGCGGATACAATGAGCAGTTCTTC. This sequence joins TRBV6-5 and TRBJ2-1; D is unclear. Germline lookup yields CDR1 MNHEY and CDR2 SVGAGI. The CDR3 sequence is 14 residues long. With 4 bases removed from V and 4 bases from J, the gap between germline ends came to 11 bases.

This rearrangement joins TRBV5-1 to TRBJ2-6, with 14 bases that match TRBD2. CDR1 is SGHRS, CDR2 YFSETQ, per germline. The CDR3 contains 18 residues. V lost 3 bases and J lost 2; bases outside the gene matches: 4. In nucleotides, the CDR3 is TGCGCCAGCAGCTATCCGGGACTAGCGGGGGCTGGGGCCAACGTCCTGACTTTC. Its translation: CASSYPGLAGAGANVLTF.

The chain couples TRBV14 to TRBJ2-5; TRBD2 might be the D (6 bases). CDR3 length: 17 amino acids. With 4 bases removed from V and 3 bases from J, the gap between germline ends came to 21 bases. CDR1 and CDR2 (germline): SGHDN, FVKESK. The CDR3 nucleotides are TGTGCCAGCAGCCCCAGGAGGGGTGGGTTCTGGGAAGAGACCCAGTACTTC. Encoded protein: CASSPRRGGFWEETQYF. Drawing the rest from reference TRBV14 and TRBJ2-5, the complete variable domain is EAGVTQFPSHSVIEKGQTVTLRCDPISGHDNLYWYRRVMGKEIKFLLHFVKESKQDESGMPNNRFLAERTGGTYSTLKVQPAELEDSGVYFCASSPRRGGFWEETQYFGPGTRLLVL.

The V and J genes are TRBV30 and TRBJ2-2; TRBD1 is a possible D gene (5 bases). V was shortened by 0 bases and J by 2 bases, with 10 bases between the two germline ends. The CDR3 is made up of 15 amino acids. Germline V gives CDR1 GTSNPN, CDR2 SVGIG (reference sequence). In DNA, the CDR3 is TGTGCCTGGAGTGTAAGACAGTTAAACACCGGGGAGCTGTTTTTT. Translating gives CAWSVRQLNTGELFF.

DNA of the CDR3: TGTGCCAGCAGCTCCAGACAGGGCGAAGCTTTCTTT. As protein: CASSSRQGEAFF. V and J are TRBV7-3 and TRBJ1-1; 7 bases match TRBD1. The CDR3 has 12 residues. The J segment lost 8 bases and the V segment lost 4 bases, leaving 4 bases of the junction unmatched. In germline, CDR1 is SGHTA, CDR2 FQGTGA.

The V and J genes are TRBV6-4 and TRBJ2-6; possibly TRBD1 for D (6 bases). Germline CDR1 is MRHNA and CDR2 is SNTAGT. Trimming pared 1 base from V and 0 bases from J, leaving 7 bases between. The CDR3 sequence is 16 residues long. The CDR3 region is CASSDLQGSGANVLTF. CDR3 coding DNA: TGTGCCAGCAGTGACTTACAGGGCTCTGGGGCCAACGTCCTGACTTTC.